A selection of T cell receptor beta chains follows, all from one sample in a study of response to subunit inactivated influenza vaccine. TCRdb analysed the RT-PCR reads with MiXCR anew, one entry per CDR3 protein. The sample holds hundreds of thousands of distinct CDR3 sequences, around 25% seen once. The sample was CD4+ T cells sorted from PBMCs, taken about 5 days after vaccination. These receptors originate from a man aged 45-60 years who received an inactivated influenza vaccine. Both conserved end residues are part of each CDR3. D genes are given only for firm matches. The size field is filled for only some rows; it gives once, few, many or a size class.

J gene: TRBJ2-2
V gene: TRBV7-7
clone size: few
D gene: NA
CDR3 DNA: TGTGCCAGCAGCTTGGCAGGGCCCAGCACCGGGGAGCTGTTTTTT
CDR3 protein: CASSLAGPSTGELFF

J gene: TRBJ2-5
V gene: TRBV20-1
clone size: NA
D gene: NA
CDR3 DNA: TGCAGTGCTAGTAGAGAGTCGGCCCAGTACTTC
CDR3 protein: CSASRESAQYF

J gene: TRBJ2-7
V gene: TRBV6-2/TRBV6-3
clone size: NA
D gene: NA
CDR3 DNA: TGTGCCATCAGCAGTCGGCGGGCCGCCTACGAGCAGTACTTC
CDR3 protein: CAISSRRAAYEQYF

J gene: TRBJ2-5
V gene: TRBV28
clone size: NA
D gene: NA
CDR3 DNA: TGTGCCACGTGGGGGCGGAGAACCCAAGAGACCCAGTACTTC
CDR3 protein: CATWGRRTQETQYF

J gene: TRBJ2-7
V gene: TRBV5-1
clone size: NA
D gene: NA
CDR3 DNA: TGCGCCAGCAGCTTGGGGTGGAGTGACTCCTACGAGCAGTACTTC
CDR3 protein: CASSLGWSDSYEQYF

J gene: TRBJ1-1
V gene: TRBV7-2
clone size: few
D gene: NA
CDR3 DNA: TGTGCCAGCAGTCCCCCGGGGTTCAGAGCTTTCTTT
CDR3 protein: CASSPPGFRAFF

J gene: TRBJ2-5
V gene: TRBV7-2
clone size: NA
D gene: NA
CDR3 DNA: TGTGCCAGCAGCTTAGCCTCGCCGGGGACGGGGACCCAGTACTTC
CDR3 protein: CASSLASPGTGTQYF

J gene: TRBJ2-3
V gene: TRBV5-1
clone size: NA
D gene: TRBD2
CDR3 DNA: TGCGCCAGCAGCACAGGACTAGCGGGTATTCCAGATACGCAGTATTTT
CDR3 protein: CASSTGLAGIPDTQYF

J gene: TRBJ2-3
V gene: TRBV7-2
clone size: NA
D gene: TRBD2
CDR3 DNA: TGTGCCAGCAGCCTTACTAGCGGGGCAGTTAAGGATACGCAGTATTTT
CDR3 protein: CASSLTSGAVKDTQYF

J gene: TRBJ2-2
V gene: TRBV20-1
clone size: many
D gene: NA
CDR3 DNA: TGCAGTGCTAGAGAGGCAAGGATCTACACCGGGGAGCTGTTTTTT
CDR3 protein: CSAREARIYTGELFF

J gene: TRBJ2-5
V gene: TRBV6-5
clone size: NA
D gene: NA
CDR3 DNA: TGTGCCAGCAGTTACTCCTGGGGGCTGGAGACCCAGTACTTC
CDR3 protein: CASSYSWGLETQYF

J gene: TRBJ2-1
V gene: TRBV12-3/TRBV12-4
clone size: many
D gene: TRBD2
CDR3 DNA: TGTGCCAGCAGTCCGACTAGCTTCGATGAGCAGTTCTTC
CDR3 protein: CASSPTSFDEQFF

J gene: TRBJ2-5
V gene: TRBV5-1
clone size: NA
D gene: TRBD2
CDR3 DNA: TGCGCCAGCAGCTCCCTACCAGCGGGAAGGCAAGAGACCCAGTACTTC
CDR3 protein: CASSSLPAGRQETQYF

J gene: TRBJ2-7
V gene: TRBV7-2
clone size: once
D gene: NA
CDR3 DNA: TGTGCCAGCAGCTTAGGGCCCTTAGGGGGGGGCTACGAGCAGTACTTC
CDR3 protein: CASSLGPLGGGYEQYF

J gene: TRBJ1-6
V gene: TRBV7-2
clone size: NA
D gene: NA
CDR3 DNA: TGTGCCAGCAGCTTAGAGGGGGGGCGGGGTAATTCACCCCTCCACTTT
CDR3 protein: CASSLEGGRGNSPLHF

J gene: TRBJ2-2
V gene: TRBV24-1
clone size: few
D gene: NA
CDR3 DNA: TGTGCCACCACAGCAGGGTCGGTCACCGGGGAGCTGTTTTTT
CDR3 protein: CATTAGSVTGELFF

J gene: TRBJ2-5
V gene: TRBV15
clone size: NA
D gene: NA
CDR3 DNA: TGTGCCACCAGCAGAGAAACGGGGGAGACCCAGTACTTC
CDR3 protein: CATSRETGETQYF

J gene: TRBJ2-2
V gene: TRBV12-3/TRBV12-4
clone size: few
D gene: TRBD2
CDR3 DNA: TGTGCCAGCAGGAGCGGGGCACAGAACACCGGGGAGCTGTTTTTT
CDR3 protein: CASRSGAQNTGELFF

J gene: TRBJ2-7
V gene: TRBV29-1
clone size: NA
D gene: TRBD1
CDR3 DNA: TGCAGCCTTGATACCGGACAGGGCTACGAGCAGTACTTC
CDR3 protein: CSLDTGQGYEQYF

J gene: TRBJ1-2
V gene: TRBV20-1
clone size: NA
D gene: NA
CDR3 DNA: TGCAGTGCTAGAGATACGAACCAGGGAAAGGGCGGCTACACCTTC
CDR3 protein: CSARDTNQGKGGYTF

J gene: TRBJ1-1
V gene: TRBV5-1
clone size: NA
D gene: NA
CDR3 DNA: TGCGCCAGCAGCGATCGGGGCTCACCACCGGCTGAAGCTTTCTTT
CDR3 protein: CASSDRGSPPAEAFF

J gene: TRBJ2-7
V gene: TRBV12-3/TRBV12-4
clone size: few
D gene: NA
CDR3 DNA: TGTGCCAGCAGTTTAGCCCTAGGGCGACACGAGCAGTACTTC
CDR3 protein: CASSLALGRHEQYF

J gene: TRBJ2-5
V gene: TRBV29-1
clone size: NA
D gene: NA
CDR3 DNA: TGCAGCGTTGACGGGGTCATTCAAGAGACCCAGTACTTC
CDR3 protein: CSVDGVIQETQYF

J gene: TRBJ2-1
V gene: TRBV24-1
clone size: few
D gene: NA
CDR3 DNA: TGTGCCACCAGTGATTTGCCAGTCTCCTACAATGAGCAGTTCTTC
CDR3 protein: CATSDLPVSYNEQFF

J gene: TRBJ2-2
V gene: TRBV20-1
clone size: NA
D gene: TRBD2
CDR3 DNA: TGCAGTGCTAGAGGACTAGCGGGAGGATCGCGCACCGGGGAGCTGTTTTTT
CDR3 protein: CSARGLAGGSRTGELFF

J gene: TRBJ2-7
V gene: TRBV5-1
clone size: NA
D gene: NA
CDR3 DNA: TGCGCCAGCAGCTTGGACAGGGCTGACTACGAGCAGTACTTC
CDR3 protein: CASSLDRADYEQYF

J gene: TRBJ2-7
V gene: TRBV27
clone size: NA
D gene: NA
CDR3 DNA: TGTGCCAGCGCTAAAGAGATCGGTTACGAGCAGTACTTC
CDR3 protein: CASAKEIGYEQYF

J gene: TRBJ2-2
V gene: TRBV2
clone size: NA
D gene: NA
CDR3 DNA: TGTGCCAGCAGTGAGCCCCCTTTTAGCTCGAACACCGGGGAGCTGTTTTTT
CDR3 protein: CASSEPPFSSNTGELFF

J gene: TRBJ2-2
V gene: TRBV24-1
clone size: NA
D gene: NA
CDR3 DNA: TGTGCCACGCTAAAAGACACACACACCGGGGAGCTGTTTTTT
CDR3 protein: CATLKDTHTGELFF

J gene: TRBJ2-1
V gene: TRBV28
clone size: NA
D gene: TRBD1
CDR3 DNA: TGTGCCAGCAGTGAAAACAGGGGGCGGACCAACAATGAGCAGTTCTTC
CDR3 protein: CASSENRGRTNNEQFF

J gene: TRBJ2-2
V gene: TRBV12-3/TRBV12-4
clone size: NA
D gene: TRBD2
CDR3 DNA: TGTGCCAGCAGTCTGGTAGCGGGAGCCGGGGAGCTGTTTTTT
CDR3 protein: CASSLVAGAGELFF

J gene: TRBJ2-7
V gene: TRBV4-1
clone size: NA
D gene: TRBD1
CDR3 DNA: TGCGCCAGCAGCAATTTCCCCCCCGGGACAGGACTCTACGAGCAGTACTTC
CDR3 protein: CASSNFPPGTGLYEQYF

J gene: TRBJ2-7
V gene: TRBV20-1
clone size: NA
D gene: TRBD2
CDR3 DNA: TGCAGTGCTCACCCAGGACTAGCGGTTTACGAGCAGTACTTC
CDR3 protein: CSAHPGLAVYEQYF

J gene: TRBJ1-1
V gene: TRBV29-1
clone size: many
D gene: TRBD1
CDR3 DNA: TGCAGCGCCGGACAGGGAGGGAACACTGAAGCTTTCTTT
CDR3 protein: CSAGQGGNTEAFF

J gene: TRBJ2-3
V gene: TRBV10-3
clone size: NA
D gene: TRBD2
CDR3 DNA: TGTGCCATCAGTGGACTAGCGGGAGGGCCAGTTGGCACAGATACGCAGTATTTT
CDR3 protein: CAISGLAGGPVGTDTQYF

J gene: TRBJ1-1
V gene: TRBV6-1
clone size: few
D gene: NA
CDR3 DNA: TGTGCCAGCAGCCCCCCCTGGGGGGTATCTGAAGCTTTCTTT
CDR3 protein: CASSPPWGVSEAFF

J gene: TRBJ2-7
V gene: TRBV7-6
clone size: few
D gene: TRBD2
CDR3 DNA: TGTGCCAGCAGCCCTCGTCCCAGACTAGCGGCCGCCTACGAGCAGTACTTC
CDR3 protein: CASSPRPRLAAAYEQYF

J gene: TRBJ1-5
V gene: TRBV11-2
clone size: NA
D gene: NA
CDR3 DNA: TGTGCCAGCAGCCCAACTCTGGGAGGGACCAATCAGCCCCAGCATTTT
CDR3 protein: CASSPTLGGTNQPQHF

J gene: TRBJ2-1
V gene: TRBV3-1
clone size: NA
D gene: NA
CDR3 DNA: TGTGCCAGCAGCCATGATACAGGGCTTGGGTCCGACGTTCACAATGAGCAGTTCTTC
CDR3 protein: CASSHDTGLGSDVHNEQFF

J gene: TRBJ1-1
V gene: TRBV6-6
clone size: few
D gene: NA
CDR3 DNA: TGTGCCAGCAGTTACTCTCTGGGCACTGAAGCTTTCTTT
CDR3 protein: CASSYSLGTEAFF

J gene: TRBJ2-7
V gene: TRBV12-3/TRBV12-4
clone size: NA
D gene: TRBD2
CDR3 DNA: TGTGCCAGCAGTTTAGCGCTGGGACTAGCGGGGTTGAACGAGCAGTACTTC
CDR3 protein: CASSLALGLAGLNEQYF

J gene: TRBJ1-4
V gene: TRBV6-5
clone size: NA
D gene: NA
CDR3 DNA: TGTGCCAGCAGTTACTCCTGGGAGGGACGGAAAAAACTGTTTTTT
CDR3 protein: CASSYSWEGRKKLFF

J gene: TRBJ2-1
V gene: TRBV7-2
clone size: few
D gene: TRBD2
CDR3 DNA: TGTGCCAGCAGCTTTTTAGGCGGGAGGGGGGAGCAGTTCTTC
CDR3 protein: CASSFLGGRGEQFF

J gene: TRBJ2-7
V gene: TRBV6-2/TRBV6-3
clone size: NA
D gene: NA
CDR3 DNA: TGTGCCAGCAGTTACTCCCGTCCAGATATCTCCGAGCAGTACTTC
CDR3 protein: CASSYSRPDISEQYF